The next 2 T cell receptor beta chains were all read from a single sample in a study of regulatory T cells in long-lasting Graves disease. Documented time point: newly diagnosed GD, antithyroid drugs for less than 3 months. The authors made the TCR library using RNA they extracted from PBMCs. Assembly of TCR beta libraries relied on iRepertoire HTBI primers together with Arm-PCR of CDR3 regions. MiXCR, applied by TCRdb to the multiplex PCR reads, yields one record per CDR3 protein. Among 370,000 or so distinct CDR3 sequences, around 16% were seen once, and the ten largest hold just over 20%. The same specimen was also included in a second study, on T cells in Graves' hyperthyroidism and ophthalmopathy.

The source material was peripheral blood mononuclear cells (PBMCs), sampled at new diagnosis, from a patient treated with antithyroid drugs. These receptors all stem from a woman aged 18-30 years with Graves disease.

This clonotype was seen a few times. The chain uses TRBV6-2 or TRBV6-3 and TRBJ1-1; D is uncertain. CDR1 is MNHEY, CDR2 SVGEGT, per germline. The V and J ends lost 8 bases and 11 bases respectively, with 15 bases between them. The CDR3 spans 11 residues. In DNA, the CDR3 is TGTGCCAGCTCTGAGGTGACCGGGGCTTTCTTT. This sequence encodes CASSEVTGAFF.

This clonotype came up many times. V and J are TRBV30 and TRBJ2-2, with a tentative D call TRBD1 (5 bases). This CDR3 has 15 residues. Germline V CDR1 and CDR2: GTSNPN, SVGIG (reference sequence). Trimming shortened V by 3 bases and J by 3 bases, and 14 bases separated the two germline ends. CDR3 DNA sequence: TGTGCCTGGAGGGGCTTGGGGCAGGACACCGGGGAGCTGTTTTTT. It specifies CAWRGLGQDTGELFF.